Shown below are 17 T cell receptor beta chains from a single sample sequenced in a study of blood T cell repertoires in COVID-19. TCRdb keeps only in-frame clones here, not all; method: immunoSEQ multiplex PCR. The sample contains roughly 53,000 clones, roughly nine tenths of which appear only once. Sequencing was carried out using peripheral blood. Receptors originate from a human donor in a cohort sampled during active COVID-19.

This clone is a singleton in its sample. The J gene is TRBJ1-2, the V gene TRBV18; possible D gene TRBD1, 5 bases. V was clipped by 7 bases and J by 5 bases, with 23 bases between them. The germline CDR1 and CDR2 sequences are KGHSH and LQKENI. CDR3 length: 16 amino acids. The CDR3 region has the DNA TGTGCCAGCTGGGGGGGACCACGATGGAGGAGGTATGGCTACACCTTC. This encodes CASWGGPRWRRYGYTF. The entire variable domain, with the rest obtained from reference TRBV18 and TRBJ1-2, is as follows: NAGVMQNPRHLVRRRGQEARLRCSPMKGHSHVYWYRQLPEEGLKFMVYLQKENIIDESGMPKERFSAEFPKEGPSILRIQQVVRGDSAAYFCASWGGPRWRRYGYTFGSGTRLTVV.

This chain connects TRBV11-2 to TRBJ2-3; D is uncertain. The CDR3 runs to 16 residues. Trimming shortened V by 2 bases and J by 2 bases, and 14 bases separated the two germline ends. Germline CDR1 reads SGHAT; CDR2 reads FQNNGV. The CDR3 reads CASSLTGSPLTDTQYF. The CDR3 nucleotides are TGTGCCAGCAGCTTAACGGGTAGTCCTCTCACAGATACGCAGTATTTT.

J is TRBJ1-3 and V is TRBV3-1 (or the pseudogene TRBV3-2), with 7 bases that match TRBD1. Germline V gene sequence: CDR1 LGHDT, CDR2 YNNKEL (reference sequence). The CDR3 is 16 amino acids. Trimming took 3 bases from V and 0 from J; bases not matched to a gene: 5. The CDR3 sequence is CASSHGTADSGNTIYF. CDR3 in DNA: TGTGCCAGCAGCCACGGGACAGCCGACTCTGGAAACACCATATATTTT.

This clone was seen a single time. This sequence joins TRBV5-1 and TRBJ1-5, with 8 nucleotides matching TRBD1. The CDR3 spans 15 residues. CDR1 and CDR2 from the germline V gene are SGHRS and YFSETQ. J was trimmed by 5 bases and V by 5 bases; bases with no gene match: 9. The CDR3 spells CASSPRTGRDQPQHF. The CDR3 region has the DNA TGCGCCAGCAGTCCGAGGACAGGGAGGGATCAGCCCCAGCATTTT.

CDR3 nucleotide sequence: TGCGCCAGCAGCCAAGTACGGGGAGAGACCCAGTACTTC. Its protein product is CASSQVRGETQYF. The rearrangement uses TRBV4-3 and TRBJ2-5; TRBD2 is a possible D gene (5 bases). Trimming left V 1 base short and J 4 bases short, with 7 bases between. The CDR3 contains 13 residues. Germline CDR1 and CDR2: LGHNA and YSLEER.

This clone was counted a few times. This chain joins TRBV23-1 and TRBJ2-7, with D tentatively TRBD2 (6 bases). TRBV23-1 is reported as an ORF; its role is uncertain. The CDR3 contains 14 residues. V lost 3 bases, J lost 7 bases, and 16 bases lay in between. CDR3 in amino acids: CASSQGGRAREQYF. The DNA for the CDR3 is TGCGCCAGCAGTCAGGGAGGACGGGCGAGGGAGCAGTACTTC.

The CDR3: CARGTSGTYEQYF. The CDR3 nucleotides are TGTGCCAGAGGAACTAGCGGGACCTACGAGCAGTACTTC. The rearrangement uses TRBV2 and TRBJ2-7; 10 nucleotides match TRBD2. V was pared by 9 bases and J by 2 bases, with 4 bases of the junction left unmatched. CDR3 length: 13 residues. Per the germline V gene, CDR1 is SNHLY and CDR2 is FYNNEI.

The V call is TRBV15, the J call TRBJ1-2; 9 bases agree with TRBD1. Trimming removed 6 bases from V and 5 bases from J; junction bases left unmatched: 7. The CDR3 covers 14 residues. In germline, CDR1 is LNHNV, CDR2 YYDKDF (reference sequence). The CDR3 coding sequence is TGTGCCACCAGTTTGTGGACAGGGGAATATGGCTACACCTTC. Its protein product is CATSLWTGEYGYTF.

The genes are TRBV19 and TRBJ1-5; weak D call: TRBD1 (6 bases). Trimming took 4 bases from V and 7 from J, leaving 14 bases between them. The CDR3 spans 14 residues. Germline CDR1 and CDR2: LNHDA and SQIVND (reference sequence). CDR3 region: CASSTLGAGQPQHF. The CDR3 DNA sequence: TGTGCCAGTAGTACGCTGGGGGCAGGGCAGCCCCAGCATTTT.

The gene calls are TRBV28 and TRBJ1-2; D remains unclear. CDR1 and CDR2 from the germline V gene are MDHEN and SYDVKM. Between the trimmed V and J ends, which lost 5 bases and 0 bases, there was a span of 16 bases. The CDR3 has 16 amino acids. CDR3 nucleotides: TGTGCCAGCAGTACCCGGGTCTTCTTAGCTAACTATGGCTACACCTTC. Its protein product is CASSTRVFLANYGYTF.

The V call is TRBV24-1, the J call TRBJ1-1; TRBD1 agrees at 7 bases. Germline lookup yields CDR1 KGHDR and CDR2 SFDVKD. The CDR3 contains 13 residues. The V segment lost 7 bases and the J segment 2 bases; nucleotides outside the gene matches: 3. CDR3 nucleotides: TGTGCCACCAGAGACAGGGTAAACACTGAAGCTTTCTTT. Protein product: CATRDRVNTEAFF.

The V and J genes are TRBV19 and TRBJ2-5; 7 bases line up with TRBD2. Germline CDR1 is LNHDA and CDR2 is SQIVND (reference sequence). J lost 5 bases, V lost 4 bases, and 10 bases had no gene match. The CDR3 sequence is 15 residues long. The CDR3 loop reads CASSSGRWDGETQYF. As DNA, the CDR3 is TGTGCCAGTAGTAGCGGGAGATGGGACGGGGAGACCCAGTACTTC. Full variable domain (missing parts from reference TRBV19 and TRBJ2-5): DGGITQSPKYLFRKEGQNVTLSCEQNLNHDAMYWYRQDPGQGLRLIYYSQIVNDFQKGDIAEGYSVSREKKESFPLTVTSAQKNPTAFYLCASSSGRWDGETQYFGPGTRLLVL.

V gene TRBV6-2 or TRBV6-3 combines with J gene TRBJ2-1; D is undetermined. V was pared by 0 bases and J by 15 bases, with 18 bases between. The CDR3 is made up of 14 amino acids. The germline V gene has CDR1 MNHEY and CDR2 SVGEGT. The chain's CDR3 is CASSYSNTIRGRFF. As DNA, the CDR3 is TGTGCCAGCAGTTACTCGAACACAATTCGAGGTCGGTTCTTC.

V and J are TRBV18 and TRBJ2-5; TRBD1 matches 7 bases. This CDR3 is built from 16 residues. Germline V gene lookup returns CDR1 KGHSH and CDR2 LQKENI. The V segment lost 5 bases and the J segment 3 bases; nucleotides outside the gene matches: 12. The CDR3 reads CASSSSPDRTEETQYF. DNA of the CDR3: TGTGCCAGCTCAAGTAGTCCGGACAGGACCGAAGAGACCCAGTACTTC.

The chain carries TRBV18 and TRBJ2-3; a possible D gene is TRBD1 (6 bases). CDR1 is KGHSH, CDR2 LQKENI, per germline. Trimming stripped 4 bases from V and 6 bases from J, with 14 bases between. The CDR3 loop spans 14 amino acids. CDR3 sequence (DNA): TGTGCCAGCTCACTTGGACAGCCGTTTGATACGCAGTATTTT. Translating gives CASSLGQPFDTQYF.

The chain is built from TRBV5-4 and TRBJ1-4; D call uncertain. The CDR3 has 15 residues. Germline lookup yields CDR1 SGHNT and CDR2 YYREEE (reference sequence). Trimming cost V 0 bases and J 3 bases, with 9 bases left between them. CDR3: CASSLGVGANEKLFF. The CDR3, as DNA: TGTGCCAGCAGCTTGGGGGTAGGAGCTAATGAAAAACTGTTTTTT.

The chain joins TRBV19 to TRBJ1-2; tentatively, D is TRBD1 (6 bases). This CDR3 is built from 14 residues. Germline CDR1 and CDR2: LNHDA and SQIVND (reference sequence). V gave up 5 bases and J gave up 3 bases, with 13 bases separating them. The CDR3 sequence is CASSSTGSDYGYTF. CDR3 sequence (DNA): TGTGCCAGTAGTTCTACAGGGAGTGACTATGGCTACACCTTC.